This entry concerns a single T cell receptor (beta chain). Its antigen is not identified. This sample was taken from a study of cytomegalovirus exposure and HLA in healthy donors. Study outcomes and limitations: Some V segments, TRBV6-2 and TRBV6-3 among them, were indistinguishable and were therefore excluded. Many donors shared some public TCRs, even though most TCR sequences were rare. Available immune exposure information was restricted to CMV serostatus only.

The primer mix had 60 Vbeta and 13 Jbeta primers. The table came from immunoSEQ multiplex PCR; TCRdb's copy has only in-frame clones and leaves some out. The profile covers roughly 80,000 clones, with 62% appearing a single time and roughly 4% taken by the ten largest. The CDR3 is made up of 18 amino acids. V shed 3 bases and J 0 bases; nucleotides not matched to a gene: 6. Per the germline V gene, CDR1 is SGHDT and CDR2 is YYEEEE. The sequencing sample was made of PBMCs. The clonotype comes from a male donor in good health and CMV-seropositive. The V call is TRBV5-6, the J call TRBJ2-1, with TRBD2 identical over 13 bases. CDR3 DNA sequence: TGTGCCAGCAGCTCCGGGACTAGCGGGACTAGCTCCTACAATGAGCAGTTCTTC. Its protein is CASSSGTSGTSSYNEQFF. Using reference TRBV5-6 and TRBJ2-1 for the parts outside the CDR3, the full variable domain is DAGVTQSPTHLIKTRGQQVTLRCSPKSGHDTVSWYQQALGQGPQFIFQYYEEEERQRGNFPDRFSGHQFPNYSSELNVNALLLGDSALYLCASSSGTSGTSSYNEQFFGPGTRLTVL.